One and the same sample provided the 20 T cell receptor beta chains below, sequenced in a study of OX40 agonist ivuxolimab in advanced cancers. Library preparation was by the immunoSEQ multiplex PCR assay. Held by TCRdb, this immuneACCESS table contains in-frame sequences only and omits some clones. Under half of the omission traces to an unresolved V gene where checked; the cause of the rest is unknown. The sample includes approximately 61,000 clones, with around nine tenths observed a single time. The leading ten clones occupy under 20% of the sample. The specimen was CD4+ or CD8+ T cells sorted from blood, collected in a trial of the OX40 agonist ivuxolimab. These TCRs come from an adult with an advanced solid tumor such as melanoma, head and neck, liver or kidney cancer.

DNA of the CDR3: TGCAGCGGAGGGGGGAACACTGAAGCTTTCTTT. Amino acid sequence: CSGGGNTEAFF. V is TRBV29-1 and J is TRBJ1-1; weak D call: TRBD1 (6 bases). V was shortened by 7 bases and J by 1 base, with 7 bases between the two germline ends. Per germline, CDR1 SQVTM and CDR2 ANQGSEA. The CDR3 is made up of 11 amino acids.

The chain couples TRBV6-5 to TRBJ2-5; unclear D gene. Germline V gene data show CDR1 as MNHEY and CDR2 as SVGAGI. This CDR3 is 12 amino acids long. V was clipped by 0 bases and J by 5 bases, with 4 bases between them. CDR3 sequence: CASSYSGETQYF. The CDR3 nucleotides are TGTGCCAGCAGTTACTCAGGCGAGACCCAGTACTTC.

The chain recombines TRBV5-8 with TRBJ2-2; no definite D call. Germline values: CDR1 SGHTS, CDR2 YDEGEE. The V and J ends lost 2 bases and 5 bases respectively, with 10 bases between them. CDR3 length equals 14 residues. Here the CDR3 reads CASSFLWWTGELFF. In nucleotides, the CDR3 is TGTGCCAGCAGCTTCCTTTGGTGGACCGGGGAGCTGTTTTTT.

This sequence joins TRBV11-2 and TRBJ2-5, with D unclear. This CDR3 comprises 13 residues. V lost 1 base, J lost 4 bases, and 7 bases lay in between. Germline values: CDR1 SGHAT, CDR2 FQNNGV. The CDR3 region has the DNA TGTGCCAGCAGCTTAGTGGTTACAGAGACCCAGTACTTC. Translated, it gives CASSLVVTETQYF.

CDR3 protein: CASSLGLEQFF. For the CDR3, the DNA is TGCGCCAGCAGCTTGGGTTTGGAGCAGTTCTTC. The J gene is TRBJ2-1, the V gene TRBV5-1; D uncertain. The CDR3 covers 11 residues. The germline V gene has CDR1 SGHRS and CDR2 YFSETQ. V was cut by 0 bases and J by 10 bases, with 5 bases left in between.

The chain has TRBV6-5 and TRBJ2-7; 7 bases fit TRBD2. Trimming at V came to 6 bases and at J to 3 bases, leaving 8 bases not matched to a gene. This CDR3 has 14 residues. Germline CDR1 and CDR2: MNHEY and SVGAGI. CDR3 sequence (DNA): TGTGCCAGCAGCATGAGGGGCGGGGGCTACGAGCAGTACTTC. This gives the protein CASSMRGGGYEQYF.

The rearrangement joins TRBV7-9 to TRBJ2-1, with TRBD2 matching over 13 bases. This CDR3 is 16 amino acids long. With V trimmed by 7 bases and J by 8 bases, 11 bases remained unmatched. Germline V CDR1 and CDR2: SEHNR, FQNEAQ (reference sequence). For the CDR3, the DNA is TGTGCCAGCAACGCCCCTCGGACTAGCGGGAGCGATGAGCAGTTCTTC. This encodes CASNAPRTSGSDEQFF.

This clone was observed a single time. Written as DNA, the CDR3 is TGTGCCAGCAGCTTAGTCTCGGGACTAGCGGGAGGGCCCTACAATGAGCAGTTCTTC. As protein: CASSLVSGLAGGPYNEQFF. This chain uses TRBV11-2 with TRBJ2-1, with 16 bases that match TRBD2. J gave up 2 bases and V 1 base, and 5 bases lay outside the gene matches. The CDR3 has 19 residues. Germline lookup yields CDR1 SGHAT and CDR2 FQNNGV.

The rearrangement links TRBV15 to TRBJ1-1; D is unclear. V lost 5 bases and J lost 0, with 7 bases in between. CDR1 and CDR2 from the germline V gene are LNHNV and YYDKDF (reference sequence). The CDR3 covers 13 residues. The CDR3 spells CATSLKVNTEAFF. For the CDR3, the DNA is TGTGCCACCAGCCTCAAAGTGAACACTGAAGCTTTCTTT. Variable domain in full (rest from reference TRBV15 and TRBJ1-1): DAMVIQNPRYQVTQFGKPVTLSCSQTLNHNVMYWYQQKSSQAPKLLFHYYDKDFNNEADTPDNFQSRRPNTSFCFLDIRSPGLGDTAMYLCATSLKVNTEAFFGQGTRLTVV.

V and J are TRBV4-2 and TRBJ2-1, with no clear D. The V gene's germline CDR1 is LGHNA and CDR2 YNFKEQ. The CDR3 is 16 residues long. V lost 0 bases to trimming and J lost 0 bases, with 9 bases between them. DNA for the CDR3: TGTGCCAGCAGCCAAGATGGGTCCAGCTCCTACAATGAGCAGTTCTTC. The encoded protein is CASSQDGSSSYNEQFF.

The gene calls are TRBV27 and TRBJ2-3; D is uncertain. The V gene lost 4 bases and the J gene lost 5 bases, with 13 bases spanning the gap. The CDR3 is 14 amino acids. Germline lookup yields CDR1 MNHEY and CDR2 SMNVEV (reference sequence). CDR3 region: CASSSSTLGDTQYF. As DNA, the CDR3 is TGTGCCAGCAGTTCGTCGACGTTGGGAGATACGCAGTATTTT.

V gene TRBV2 combines with J gene TRBJ2-7; possible D gene TRBD2, 7 bases. Germline assignment: CDR1 SNHLY and CDR2 FYNNEI. The CDR3 covers 14 residues. V lost 4 bases to trimming and J lost 5 bases, with 15 bases between them. As DNA, the CDR3 is TGTGCCAGCAGTGCGGGGGCGGGAGACCACGAGCAGTACTTC. This translates into CASSAGAGDHEQYF.

In regard to this clone: Other DNA sequences in this specimen translate into the identical CDR3. This rearrangement joins TRBV11-2 to TRBJ1-4; D call uncertain. This CDR3 has 13 amino acids. V lost 1 base and J 5 bases, leaving 5 bases between the germline ends. The germline V gene encodes CDR1 SGHAT and CDR2 FQNNGV. Here the CDR3 DNA reads TGTGCCAGCAGCTTAGCGGGAAATGAAAAACTGTTTTTT. Its protein product is CASSLAGNEKLFF.

The chain is built from TRBV2 and TRBJ2-3; 16 positions match TRBD2. The length of the CDR3 is 17 residues. With V trimmed by 8 bases and J by 1 base, 6 bases remained unmatched. Germline values: CDR1 SNHLY, CDR2 FYNNEI. The CDR3 here is CASGGLAGGPGTDTQYF. The CDR3 nucleotides are TGTGCCAGCGGGGGACTAGCGGGAGGGCCCGGCACAGATACGCAGTATTTT. Supplemented by reference TRBV2 and TRBJ2-3, the full variable domain reads EPEVTQTPSHQVTQMGQEVILRCVPISNHLYFYWYRQILGQKVEFLVSFYNNEISEKSEIFDDQFSVERPDGSNFTLKIRSTKLEDSAMYFCASGGLAGGPGTDTQYFGPGTRLTVL.

This clone has only one observation. The gene calls are TRBV15 and TRBJ1-1, with a weak D call TRBD1 (5 bases). Trimming shortened V by 3 bases and J by 2 bases, and 10 bases separated the two germline ends. Germline assignment: CDR1 LNHNV and CDR2 YYDKDF (reference sequence). This CDR3 region has 14 residues. The CDR3 DNA follows: TGTGCCACCAGCAGGACAAGGGGAAACACTGAAGCTTTCTTT. Translating gives CATSRTRGNTEAFF.

V gene TRBV5-1 combines with J gene TRBJ1-1; D ambiguous. In germline, CDR1 is SGHRS, CDR2 YFSETQ. The germline V and J ends were trimmed by 2 bases and 4 bases, with 21 bases remaining between them. This CDR3 is built from 17 residues. The CDR3 sequence: CASSLLGGRIPGTEAFF. As DNA, the CDR3 is TGCGCCAGCAGCTTATTGGGAGGCCGAATTCCAGGCACTGAAGCTTTCTTT.

This chain connects TRBV4-1 to TRBJ2-3, with no clear D. The CDR3 covers 17 residues. The germline V gene has CDR1 MGHRA and CDR2 YSYEKL. The ends were cut back, 1 base at V and 0 bases at J, with 14 bases in the middle. For the CDR3, the DNA is TGCGCCAGCAGCCAAGTATCCCCCGCTCCTAGCACAGATACGCAGTATTTT. This gives the protein CASSQVSPAPSTDTQYF.

The chain combines TRBV7-2 with TRBJ2-5; 10 bases agree with TRBD1. Germline trimming cut 6 bases from V and 3 bases from J; bases unmatched to any gene: 7. Germline lookup yields CDR1 SGHTA and CDR2 FQGNSA. The CDR3 consists of 15 residues. The DNA for the CDR3 is TGTGCCAGCAGGGGATGGGACAGGGGTAAAGAGACCCAGTACTTC. Its translation is CASRGWDRGKETQYF.

Only one count was recorded for this clone. The chain carries TRBV28 and TRBJ1-4, with 7 bases lining up with TRBD1. This CDR3 contains 14 residues. V was pared by 7 bases and J by 4 bases, with 6 bases of the junction left unmatched. Germline V lookup: CDR1 MDHEN, CDR2 SYDVKM. The CDR3: CASNPDRNNEKLFF. The CDR3 bases are TGTGCCAGCAACCCGGACAGGAATAATGAAAAACTGTTTTTT.

The chain couples TRBV13 to TRBJ2-5; D call uncertain. Trimming shortened V by 5 bases and J by 2 bases, and 9 bases separated the two germline ends. This CDR3 comprises 13 residues. Germline V gene sequence: CDR1 PRHDT, CDR2 FYEKMQ (reference sequence). CDR3 loop: CASSPRAQETQYF. DNA of the CDR3: TGTGCCAGCAGCCCCCGGGCTCAAGAGACCCAGTACTTC.